The 5 T cell receptor beta chains given below trace back to one sample, sequenced in a study of cytomegalovirus exposure and HLA in healthy donors. Vbeta (60) and Jbeta (13) primers were used in the PCR. Measured with immunoSEQ multiplex PCR; TCRdb has only the in-frame clones, and not every one. The sample has around 140,000 clones, approximately 84% seen once. The source material was PBMCs. These receptor sequences come from a man in his thirties or forties in good health and CMV-seropositive.

The rearrangement joins TRBV5-1 to TRBJ2-1; D might be TRBD2 (6 bases). This CDR3 has 15 residues. Trimming took 4 bases from V and 10 from J, leaving 21 bases between them. Germline CDR1 is SGHRS and CDR2 is YFSETQ. The CDR3 here is CASSPEGGETPEQFF. The CDR3, as DNA: TGCGCCAGCAGCCCCGAGGGCGGGGAGACCCCCGAGCAGTTCTTC.

The V and J genes are TRBV5-1 and TRBJ2-2; 9 positions match TRBD2. This CDR3 comprises 17 residues. In germline, CDR1 is SGHRS, CDR2 YFSETQ. The J segment lost 9 bases and the V segment lost 0 bases, leaving 12 bases of the junction unmatched. CDR3 DNA sequence: TGCGCCAGCAGCTTGGTTGGAGATAGCGGGGGTACGAGGGAGCTGTTTTTT. Translated: CASSLVGDSGGTRELFF.

This chain uses TRBV6-5 with TRBJ1-3; D is undetermined. V lost 0 bases to trimming and J lost 2 bases, with 11 bases between them. Germline values: CDR1 MNHEY, CDR2 SVGAGI. The CDR3 has 16 residues. CDR3 nucleotides: TGTGCCAGCAGTTACTCGAACAGCCTTCCTGGAAACACCATATATTTT. Translated: CASSYSNSLPGNTIYF.

The count of this clone is one. The CDR3 spells CASSFPPGQYNEQFF. CDR3 DNA sequence: TGTGCCAGCAGCTTCCCCCCGGGACAGTACAATGAGCAGTTCTTC. The chain combines TRBV11-2 with TRBJ2-1; the match to TRBD1 covers 7 bases. Unmatched junction bases numbered 6, after V lost 3 bases and J lost 4 bases. This CDR3 is built from 15 residues. Per germline, CDR1 SGHAT and CDR2 FQNNGV.

The chain carries TRBV11-3 and TRBJ1-1; no clear D. The V end lost 2 bases, the J end lost 10 bases, and 17 bases lay between the germline ends. Per the germline V gene, CDR1 is SGHNT and CDR2 is YENEEA. This CDR3 comprises 14 residues. The CDR3 nucleotides read TGTGCCAGCAGCTTATTTAGCGCGAACAGCGGAGCTTTCTTT. It translates to CASSLFSANSGAFF.